These 3 T cell receptor beta chains originate from one sample sequenced in a study of Ad26.COV2.S vaccination and SARS-CoV-2 variants. Treatment in this sample: some 19 received Ad26.COV2.S at low or high dose, single or two shots; five or six received placebo; per-sample allocation not given. At day 63 after the first vaccine or placebo injection, samples were drawn. The method was immunoSEQ multiplex PCR; TCRdb's version includes in-frame clones alone and lacks a portion of them. The table shows 400,000 to 450,000 clones, with around 90% occurring only once. The sample here was peripheral blood, taken in a trial of Ad26.COV2.S vaccine versus placebo. Receptor source: a person between 18 and 65 years old who received the Ad26.COV2.S COVID-19 vaccine or a placebo.

This clone was detected once. V is TRBV7-8 and J is TRBJ2-6; possibly TRBD2 for D (5 bases). CDR1 is SGHVS and CDR2 is FQNEAQ in the germline V gene. The CDR3 totals 17 residues. V was pared by 6 bases and J by 0 bases, with 15 bases between. CDR3 amino acids: CASRSLRGISGANVLTF. The CDR3 DNA follows: TGTGCCAGCAGATCACTTCGAGGGATCTCTGGGGCCAACGTCCTGACTTTC. Drawing the rest from reference TRBV7-8 and TRBJ2-6, the complete variable domain is GAGVSQSPRYKVAKRGQDVALRCDPISGHVSLFWYQQALGQGPEFLTYFQNEAQLDKSGLPSDRFFAERPEGSVSTLKIQRTQQEDSAVYLCASRSLRGISGANVLTFGAGSRLTVL.

This clone has only one observation. The V gene is TRBV13, the J gene TRBJ2-3; 7 bases line up with TRBD2. V shed 6 bases, J shed 5 bases, and the junction held 14 bases outside the gene matches. CDR3 length: 16 residues. From germline, CDR1 is PRHDT and CDR2 FYEKMQ (reference sequence). The CDR3 coding sequence is TGTGCCAGCAGGTGGCGCTCCAGCGGGAATAGAGATACGCAGTATTTT. Translating it yields CASRWRSSGNRDTQYF. Supplemented by reference TRBV13 and TRBJ2-3, the full variable domain reads AAGVIQSPRHLIKEKRETATLKCYPIPRHDTVYWYQQGPGQDPQFLISFYEKMQSDKGSIPDRFSAQQFSDYHSELNMSSLELGDSALYFCASRWRSSGNRDTQYFGPGTRLTVL.

The rearrangement links TRBV20-1 to TRBJ1-2; 7 positions match TRBD1. The length of the CDR3 is 13 residues. With 3 bases clipped from V and 6 bases from J, the junction kept 7 bases outside the gene matches. CDR1 is DFQATT, CDR2 SNEGSKA, per germline (reference sequence). The CDR3 coding sequence is TGCAGTGCTAGTGGGGGACAGCAGCATGGCTACACCTTC. It encodes CSASGGQQHGYTF.